The 25 T cell receptor beta chains below were found in one sample sequenced in a study of T cell responses to AZD1222 COVID-19 vaccine. TCRdb's copy holds only in-frame clones and misses some; the assay was immunoSEQ multiplex PCR. The profile shows about 120,000 clones, about 90% of them singletons. The material sequenced was peripheral blood, taken 28 days after the second AZD1222 dose. These receptor sequences come from an adult who received the AZD1222 COVID-19 vaccine.

This rearrangement joins TRBV24-1 to TRBJ2-7; no clear D gene. V was shortened by 7 bases and J by 0 bases, with 12 bases between the two germline ends. Per germline, CDR1 KGHDR and CDR2 SFDVKD. The length of the CDR3 is 14 residues. The CDR3 DNA is TGTGCCACCAGCACCGGGTTTCCCTCCTACGAGCAGTACTTC. This gives the protein CATSTGFPSYEQYF.

As DNA, the CDR3 is TGTGCCAGCAGCTTTCGTCGAGCAGGAGTTAATTCACCCCTCCACTTT. Translation: CASSFRRAGVNSPLHF. This sequence joins TRBV3-1 (or the pseudogene TRBV3-2) and TRBJ1-6, with D hard to call. V was pared by 5 bases and J by 6 bases, with 17 bases between. This CDR3 has 16 amino acids. Germline values: CDR1 LGHDT, CDR2 YNNKEL (reference sequence).

V and J are TRBV30 and TRBJ1-1; D is possibly TRBD1 (5 bases). The germline V gene has CDR1 GTSNPN and CDR2 SVGIG (reference sequence). V gave up 3 bases and J gave up 3 bases, with 17 bases separating them. The CDR3 extends over 15 amino acids. This CDR3 reads CAWSPGETGYTEAFF. The DNA of the CDR3 is TGTGCCTGGAGCCCGGGGGAGACTGGTTACACTGAAGCTTTCTTT.

This clone came up once. The J gene is TRBJ2-7, the V gene TRBV7-2; D remains ambiguous. Per the germline V gene, CDR1 is SGHTA and CDR2 is FQGNSA. The germline V and J ends were trimmed by 4 bases and 5 bases, with 6 bases remaining between them. The CDR3 is 11 amino acids. CDR3 bases: TGTGCCAGCAGCTCCCAGCACGAGCAGTACTTC. It encodes CASSSQHEQYF.

The J gene is TRBJ2-2, the V gene TRBV5-1; 9 bases line up with TRBD2. The CDR3 contains 15 residues. Losses at the gene ends were 3 bases for V and 0 bases for J; bases not matched to a gene: 0. Germline assignment: CDR1 SGHRS and CDR2 YFSETQ. CDR3 loop: CASSWTSANTGELFF. The CDR3 DNA reads TGCGCCAGCAGCTGGACTAGCGCGAACACCGGGGAGCTGTTTTTT.

This chain joins TRBV5-1 and TRBJ1-2; D may be TRBD1 (5 bases). Trimming removed 4 bases at V and 0 bases at J, with 13 bases between. The CDR3 runs 15 residues. Germline V gene sequence: CDR1 SGHRS, CDR2 YFSETQ. The CDR3 is CASSPQTVANYGYTF. The CDR3 coding sequence is TGCGCCAGCAGCCCCCAGACAGTGGCTAACTATGGCTACACCTTC. Variable domain in full (rest from reference TRBV5-1 and TRBJ1-2): KAGVTQTPRYLIKTRGQQVTLSCSPISGHRSVSWYQQTPGQGLQFLFEYFSETQRNKGNFPGRFSGRQFSNSRSEMNVSTLELGDSALYLCASSPQTVANYGYTFGSGTRLTVV.

This chain connects TRBV5-1 to TRBJ2-2; 7 bases are a match to TRBD2. With 2 bases clipped from V and 5 bases from J, the junction kept 12 bases outside the gene matches. In germline, CDR1 is SGHRS, CDR2 YFSETQ. The length of the CDR3 is 17 residues. The CDR3 spells CASSLRSSGRGTGELFF. As DNA, the CDR3 is TGCGCCAGCAGCTTAAGGTCTAGCGGACGAGGAACCGGGGAGCTGTTTTTT.

V gene TRBV2 combines with J gene TRBJ1-6; 7 bases map to TRBD1. The V segment lost 2 bases and the J segment 2 bases; nucleotides outside the gene matches: 3. CDR1 SNHLY and CDR2 FYNNEI come from the germline V gene. This CDR3 has 16 residues. The CDR3 bases are TGTGCCAGCAGTGAACAGGGGGGGGCCTATAATTCACCCCTCCACTTT. Amino acid sequence: CASSEQGGAYNSPLHF.

This chain joins TRBV7-9 and TRBJ1-3, with 8 bases fitting TRBD1. V lost 5 bases, J lost 3 bases, and 9 bases stayed unmatched. Germline CDR1 is SEHNR and CDR2 is FQNEAQ (reference sequence). The CDR3 spans 16 residues. CDR3 sequence: CASSPRGRGHGNTIYF. The CDR3, as DNA: TGTGCCAGCAGCCCCCGGGGCAGGGGGCATGGAAACACCATATATTTT.

The V call is TRBV2, the J call TRBJ2-3; unclear D gene. Trimming cost V 8 bases and J 3 bases, with 9 bases left between them. Germline CDR1 SNHLY, CDR2 FYNNEI. This CDR3 has 12 amino acids. The CDR3 DNA follows: TGTGCCAGCCGGCCACGGACAGATACGCAGTATTTT. Its translation is CASRPRTDTQYF. The variable domain in full, with the rest retrieved from reference TRBV2 and TRBJ2-3, is EPEVTQTPSHQVTQMGQEVILRCVPISNHLYFYWYRQILGQKVEFLVSFYNNEISEKSEIFDDQFSVERPDGSNFTLKIRSTKLEDSAMYFCASRPRTDTQYFGPGTRLTVL.

The chain couples TRBV27 to TRBJ2-7; D may match TRBD1 or TRBD2 (5 bases each). The CDR3 totals 12 residues. Germline values: CDR1 MNHEY, CDR2 SMNVEV (reference sequence). Trimming shortened V by 3 bases and J by 6 bases, and 9 bases separated the two germline ends. CDR3 region: CASSFEGREQYF. The CDR3 bases are TGTGCCAGCAGTTTTGAGGGGCGCGAGCAGTACTTC.

The chain has TRBV14 and TRBJ1-6; D gene uncertain. With 1 base removed from V and 8 bases from J, the gap between germline ends came to 9 bases. CDR1 is SGHDN and CDR2 is FVKESK in the germline V gene. This CDR3 region has 14 residues. CDR3 sequence: CASSQGPSYSPLHF. In nucleotides, the CDR3 is TGTGCCAGCAGCCAAGGTCCCTCTTATTCACCCCTCCACTTT.

The chain has TRBV7-9 and TRBJ1-6; D gene uncertain. Trimming shortened V by 2 bases and J by 9 bases, and 17 bases separated the two germline ends. In germline, CDR1 is SEHNR, CDR2 FQNEAQ (reference sequence). The CDR3 is 16 residues long. The CDR3 region is CASSLFEGFSGSPLHF. The CDR3 DNA reads TGTGCCAGCAGCTTATTTGAAGGGTTCTCGGGTTCACCCCTCCACTTT.

V usage is TRBV7-8 and J usage is TRBJ2-7; D might be TRBD1 (6 bases). The germline V and J ends were trimmed by 5 bases and 6 bases, with 11 bases remaining between them. The CDR3 covers 12 residues. Germline V gene lookup returns CDR1 SGHVS and CDR2 FQNEAQ. CDR3 nucleotide sequence: TGTGCCAGCAGCCGGATAGGGGGCGAGCAGTACTTC. It translates to CASSRIGGEQYF.

V usage is TRBV2 and J usage is TRBJ2-7; no reliable D call. The ends were cut back, 4 bases at V and 2 bases at J, with 12 bases in the middle. Germline V gene data show CDR1 as SNHLY and CDR2 as FYNNEI. This CDR3 is 14 amino acids long. This CDR3 is CASSGPIWPYEQYF. Here the CDR3 DNA reads TGTGCCAGCAGTGGGCCAATTTGGCCCTACGAGCAGTACTTC.

V is TRBV7-9 and J is TRBJ1-2; 7 bases agree with TRBD1. CDR3 length equals 15 residues. V shed 1 base, J shed 3 bases, and the junction held 5 bases outside the gene matches. Germline loops: CDR1 SEHNR, CDR2 FQNEAQ (reference sequence). Here the CDR3 reads CASSLVGGAYYGYTF. The CDR3 bases are TGTGCCAGCAGCTTAGTAGGGGGCGCCTACTATGGCTACACCTTC.

The rearrangement joins TRBV21-1 to TRBJ1-2; the table's D call of TRBD1 was not tested on the DNA. TRBV21-1 is labeled a pseudogene. The CDR3 sequence is 19 residues long. The CDR3, as DNA: TGTGCCAGCAGCAACCAAAGGGAGAAAAACAGGGGGTATAACTATGGCTACACCTTC. It codes for CASSNQREKNRGYNYGYTF.

J is TRBJ2-7 and V is TRBV5-1; 8 bases align to TRBD2. Per the germline V gene, CDR1 is SGHRS and CDR2 is YFSETQ. The CDR3 totals 15 residues. V gave up 0 bases and J gave up 7 bases; unmatched junction bases: 9. CDR3 DNA: TGCGCCAGCAGCTTGGTACCGGGAGGGCCATATGAGCAGTACTTC. It codes for CASSLVPGGPYEQYF.

This chain joins TRBV18 and TRBJ1-5; maybe TRBD1 (6 bases). Germline lookup yields CDR1 KGHSH and CDR2 LQKENI. V lost 2 bases to trimming and J lost 4 bases, with 15 bases between them. This CDR3 has 16 amino acids. The DNA for the CDR3 is TGTGCCAGCTCACCAGGGGGCGCGGGGGGAAATCAGCCCCAGCATTTT. It encodes CASSPGGAGGNQPQHF.

This rearrangement joins TRBV10-3 to TRBJ2-6; D ambiguous. The CDR3 totals 15 residues. Germline CDR1 reads ENHRY; CDR2 reads SYGVKD. V lost 4 bases and J lost 0, with 7 bases in between. The CDR3 here is CAISVPASGANVLTF. In nucleotides, the CDR3 is TGTGCCATCAGTGTTCCCGCCTCTGGGGCCAACGTCCTGACTTTC.

J is TRBJ1-1 and V is TRBV7-9, with D possibly TRBD1 on 5 matching bases. The CDR3 consists of 14 residues. The germline V gene has CDR1 SEHNR and CDR2 FQNEAQ (reference sequence). V shed 5 bases and J shed 3 bases, with 13 bases lying between them. CDR3 in DNA: TGTGCCAGCAGCCCTAGGCTAGGGGACACTGAAGCTTTCTTT. Translated, it gives CASSPRLGDTEAFF.

This clone has a single count. The chain is built from TRBV12-3 or TRBV12-4 and TRBJ1-2; D call uncertain. This CDR3 spans 11 amino acids. With 4 bases removed from V and 5 bases from J, the gap between germline ends came to 5 bases. Written as DNA, the CDR3 is TGTGCCAGCAGTTCTCCGTATGGCTACACCTTC. It codes for CASSSPYGYTF.

The chain joins TRBV3-1 (or the pseudogene TRBV3-2) to TRBJ1-6; D is ambiguous. Between the trimmed V and J ends, which lost 1 base and 15 bases, there was a span of 10 bases. Germline CDR1 reads LGHDT; CDR2 reads YNNKEL (reference sequence). This CDR3 contains 12 residues. The CDR3 DNA sequence: TGTGCCAGCAGCCAAGGCATCGCTCACCTCCACTTT. It specifies CASSQGIAHLHF.

The J gene is TRBJ2-6, the V gene TRBV30, with a weak D call TRBD1 (5 bases). Trimming cost V 2 bases and J 2 bases, with 16 bases left between them. The germline V gene encodes CDR1 GTSNPN and CDR2 SVGIG (reference sequence). CDR3 length: 17 amino acids. This chain's CDR3 is CAWSSLAGLPGANVLTF. The CDR3 DNA reads TGTGCCTGGAGTTCTCTCGCAGGGCTACCTGGGGCCAACGTCCTGACTTTC.

V usage is TRBV9 and J usage is TRBJ2-1; D is undetermined. Germline V gives CDR1 SGDLS, CDR2 YYNGEE. With 2 bases removed from V and 8 bases from J, the gap between germline ends came to 5 bases. CDR3 length: 11 amino acids. The CDR3: CASSVTDEQFF. In DNA form, the CDR3 reads TGTGCCAGCAGCGTGACCGATGAGCAGTTCTTC.